The 7 T cell receptor beta chains below all came from one sample that was sequenced in a study of T cell repertoires in cytomegalovirus infection. TCRdb reprocessed the reads via MiXCR and lists one record per CDR3 protein. This table holds approximately 500,000 distinct CDR3 sequences, approximately 17% found once. The specimen was CD8+ T cells from PBMCs. The receptors originated from a human donor in good health (CMV status not recorded). Some clones in this sample may be carry-over from other donors' samples.

The rearrangement joins TRBV20-1 to TRBJ2-7; TRBD1 matches 10 bases. CDR1 DFQATT and CDR2 SNEGSKA come from the germline V gene (reference sequence). This CDR3 has 14 amino acids. The V segment lost 5 bases and the J segment 2 bases; nucleotides outside the gene matches: 6. The DNA for the CDR3 is TGCAGTGCTTACACCGGGACAGGGGCCTACGAGCAGTACTTC. Amino acids: CSAYTGTGAYEQYF.

Turning to this clonotype: A single base separates this from a much larger clone, so it may be a read error. The chain uses TRBV7-9 and TRBJ1-5, with 7 bases aligning to TRBD1. The CDR3 is 15 amino acids. Germline V gene sequence: CDR1 SEHNR, CDR2 FQNEAQ (reference sequence). CDR3 sequence: CVSSFGGGGDQPQHF. CDR3 in DNA: TGTGTCAGCAGCTTTGGAGGGGGCGGTGATCAGCCCCAGCATTTT.

The gene calls are TRBV5-1 and TRBJ2-5; 8 bases are shared with TRBD2. Germline loops: CDR1 SGHRS, CDR2 YFSETQ. This CDR3 contains 15 residues. Trimming took 3 bases from V and 1 from J; bases not matched to a gene: 5. CDR3 region: CASSSGGGFQETQYF. DNA of the CDR3: TGCGCCAGCAGCTCCGGGGGGGGCTTCCAAGAGACCCAGTACTTC.

This clonotype was detected many times. The V gene is TRBV4-1, the J gene TRBJ2-7, with 10 bases matching TRBD2. V was pared by 0 bases and J by 6 bases, with 8 bases of the junction left unmatched. From germline, CDR1 is MGHRA and CDR2 YSYEKL. There are 16 residues in the CDR3. CDR3 region: CASSQELAGSFFEQYF. The CDR3 DNA sequence: TGCGCCAGCAGCCAAGAACTAGCGGGAAGTTTCTTCGAGCAGTACTTC.

Only a few counts were recorded for this clonotype. This sequence joins TRBV5-6 and TRBJ1-1, with 9 bases aligning to TRBD1. The germline V gene encodes CDR1 SGHDT and CDR2 YYEEEE. The V segment lost 5 bases and the J segment 4 bases; nucleotides outside the gene matches: 9. This CDR3 has 15 residues. Written as DNA, the CDR3 is TGTGCCAGCAGTCCCCGGGACAGGGCGGGCACTGAAGCTTTCTTT. It encodes CASSPRDRAGTEAFF.

In this sample, this clonotype turned up a few times. The rearrangement links TRBV13 to TRBJ2-7, with D possibly matching TRBD2 (6 bases). There are 14 residues in the CDR3. The V and J ends lost 5 bases and 5 bases respectively, with 16 bases between them. Germline-derived CDR1 and CDR2 are PRHDT and FYEKMQ (reference sequence). CDR3 amino acids: CASSVSRELNEQYF. In DNA form, the CDR3 reads TGTGCCAGCAGCGTCTCCCGGGAGCTGAACGAGCAGTACTTC. Filled out from reference TRBV13 and TRBJ2-7, the complete variable domain reads AAGVIQSPRHLIKEKRETATLKCYPIPRHDTVYWYQQGPGQDPQFLISFYEKMQSDKGSIPDRFSAQQFSDYHSELNMSSLELGDSALYFCASSVSRELNEQYFGPGTRLTVT.

This clonotype appeared many times. The chain uses TRBV11-2 and TRBJ2-1, with unresolved D. The V gene lost 5 bases and the J gene lost 0 bases, with 23 bases spanning the gap. The CDR3 is 19 residues long. Germline V gives CDR1 SGHAT, CDR2 FQNNGV. The CDR3 sequence: CASSNFGPGPESSYNEQFF. Written as DNA, the CDR3 is TGTGCCAGCAGCAACTTCGGTCCCGGGCCCGAGAGCTCCTACAATGAGCAGTTCTTC. The variable domain in full, completed from reference TRBV11-2 and TRBJ2-1, reads EAGVAQSPRYKIIEKRQSVAFWCNPISGHATLYWYQQILGQGPKLLIQFQNNGVVDDSQLPKDRFSAERLKGVDSTLKIQPAKLEDSAVYLCASSNFGPGPESSYNEQFFGPGTRLTVL.